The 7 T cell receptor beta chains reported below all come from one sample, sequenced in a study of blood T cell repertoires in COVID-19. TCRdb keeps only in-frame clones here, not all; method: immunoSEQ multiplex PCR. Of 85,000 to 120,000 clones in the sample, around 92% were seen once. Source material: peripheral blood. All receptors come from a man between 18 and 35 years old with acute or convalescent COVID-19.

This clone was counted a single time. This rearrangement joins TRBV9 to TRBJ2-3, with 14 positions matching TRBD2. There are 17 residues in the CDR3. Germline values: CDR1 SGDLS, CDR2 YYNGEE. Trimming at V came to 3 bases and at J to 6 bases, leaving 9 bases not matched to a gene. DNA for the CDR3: TGTGCCAGCAGCGCTCCAAGACTAGCGGGAGGGCCGGATACGCAGTATTTT. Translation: CASSAPRLAGGPDTQYF.

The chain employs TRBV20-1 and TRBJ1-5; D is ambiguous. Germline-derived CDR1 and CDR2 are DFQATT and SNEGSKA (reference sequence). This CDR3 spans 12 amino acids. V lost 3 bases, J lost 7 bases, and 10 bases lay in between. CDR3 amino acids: CSASSTGQPQHF. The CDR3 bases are TGCAGTGCTAGTAGCACGGGGCAGCCCCAGCATTTT.

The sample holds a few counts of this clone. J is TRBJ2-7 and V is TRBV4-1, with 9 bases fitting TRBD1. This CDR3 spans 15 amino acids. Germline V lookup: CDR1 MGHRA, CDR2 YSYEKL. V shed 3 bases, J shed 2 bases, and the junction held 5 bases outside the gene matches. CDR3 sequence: CASSHPGQGTYEQYF. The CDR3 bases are TGCGCCAGCAGCCACCCGGGACAGGGTACCTACGAGCAGTACTTC.

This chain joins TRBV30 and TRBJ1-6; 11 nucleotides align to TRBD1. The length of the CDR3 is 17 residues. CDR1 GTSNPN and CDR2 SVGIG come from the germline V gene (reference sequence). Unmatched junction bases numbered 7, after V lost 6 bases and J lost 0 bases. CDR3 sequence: CACQDRGLSSYNSPLHF. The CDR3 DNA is TGTGCCTGCCAGGACAGGGGGCTTAGCTCCTATAATTCACCCCTCCACTTT.

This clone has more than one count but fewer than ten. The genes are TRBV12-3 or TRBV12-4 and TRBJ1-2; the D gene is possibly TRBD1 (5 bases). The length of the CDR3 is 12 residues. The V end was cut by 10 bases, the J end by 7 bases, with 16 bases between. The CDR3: CAMGRGEGGYTF. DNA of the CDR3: TGTGCCATGGGGCGGGGTGAGGGTGGCTACACCTTC.

CDR3 in DNA: TGTGCCAGCAGTTTATCCCCTTCTAACTATGGCTACACCTTC. Its protein product is CASSLSPSNYGYTF. V is TRBV27 and J is TRBJ1-2; D is undetermined. Germline CDR1 reads MNHEY; CDR2 reads SMNVEV (reference sequence). This CDR3 has 14 residues. V was shortened by 0 bases and J by 0 bases, with 5 bases between the two germline ends.

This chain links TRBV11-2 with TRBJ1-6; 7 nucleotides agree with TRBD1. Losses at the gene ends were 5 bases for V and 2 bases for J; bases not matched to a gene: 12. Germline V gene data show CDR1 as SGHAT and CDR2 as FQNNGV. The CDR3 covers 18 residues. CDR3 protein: CASSPRGQGGAYNSPLHF. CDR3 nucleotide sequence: TGTGCCAGCAGCCCTAGGGGGCAAGGGGGCGCCTATAATTCACCCCTCCACTTT.